The 23 T cell receptor beta chains below come from one sample, sequenced in a study of T cells in Graves' hyperthyroidism and ophthalmopathy. Researchers amplified the TCR beta CDR3 regions from RNA transcripts. In the first-round RT-PCR of the TCR CDR3, the HTBI primer set was used. TCRdb re-derived calls from the multiplex PCR reads in MiXCR, one entry per CDR3 protein. The sample lists roughly 280,000 distinct CDR3 sequences, about 17% seen once, with approximately 60% in the top ten. The sample consisted of blood. The receptors stem from a woman in her sixties or seventies with Graves' ophthalmopathy.

This chain links TRBV18 with TRBJ1-2; D is unclear. CDR3 length: 16 residues. Germline V CDR1 and CDR2: KGHSH, LQKENI. Trimming pared 3 bases from V and 0 bases from J, leaving 14 bases between. The CDR3 nucleotides read TGTGCCAGCTCACCCCTGGAAGGGCGGCCTAACTATGGCTACACCTTC. Residues: CASSPLEGRPNYGYTF.

This clonotype was seen more than once but under ten times. An end of the junction differs from the germline gene, which may be a read error. V is TRBV7-2 and J is TRBJ1-2; D is unclear. Germline-derived CDR1 and CDR2 are SGHTA and FQGNSA. CDR3 size: 13 residues. Here the CDR3 reads CAGSLPSLPGYTF. The CDR3 DNA is TGTGCCGGCAGCCTCCCAAGCCTTCCCGGCTACACCTTC.

This clonotype was seen only a few times. The chain employs TRBV5-4 and TRBJ2-3; D gene uncertain. CDR1 is SGHNT, CDR2 YYREEE, per germline (reference sequence). The V gene lost 0 bases and the J gene lost 2 bases, with 7 bases spanning the gap. This CDR3 is 14 amino acids long. CDR3 region: CASSLGAPTDTQYF. CDR3 in DNA: TGTGCCAGCAGCTTGGGGGCCCCCACAGATACGCAGTATTTT. The whole variable domain, remainder taken from reference TRBV5-4 and TRBJ2-3, is ETGVTQSPTHLIKTRGQQVTLRCSSQSGHNTVSWYQQALGQGPQFIFQYYREEENGRGNFPPRFSGLQFPNYSSELNVNALELDDSALYLCASSLGAPTDTQYFGPGTRLTVL.

This clonotype was counted many times. The chain carries TRBV20-1 and TRBJ2-5, with 8 bases matching TRBD1. After removal of 5 bases from V and 4 bases from J, the junction contained 9 bases not matched to a gene. The CDR3 contains 14 residues. Germline CDR1 DFQATT, CDR2 SNEGSKA (reference sequence). The CDR3 loop reads CSALGQGFSETQYF. CDR3 coding DNA: TGCAGTGCTCTAGGACAGGGATTTTCAGAGACCCAGTACTTC.

This rearrangement joins TRBV4-2 to TRBJ1-4; D gene ambiguous. Germline CDR1 is LGHNA and CDR2 is YNFKEQ. With 0 bases removed from V and 7 bases from J, the gap between germline ends came to 3 bases. The CDR3 has 12 amino acids. The CDR3 loop reads CASSQDTEKLFF. The DNA of the CDR3 is TGTGCCAGCAGCCAAGACACTGAAAAACTGTTTTTT.

The J gene is TRBJ1-6, the V gene TRBV5-1; weak D call: TRBD1 (6 bases). CDR3 length equals 14 residues. The germline V and J ends were trimmed by 5 bases and 5 bases, with 11 bases remaining between them. The germline V gene encodes CDR1 SGHRS and CDR2 YFSETQ. The CDR3 loop is CASRPTGNNSPLHF. For the CDR3, the DNA is TGCGCCAGCAGACCTACAGGGAATAATTCACCCCTCCACTTT.

This clonotype was seen repeatedly, ten times or more. The chain recombines TRBV6-1 with TRBJ1-1; D may be TRBD1 (6 bases). V lost 6 bases, J lost 0 bases, and 11 bases lay in between. CDR3 size: 14 residues. CDR1 and CDR2 (germline): MNHNS, SASEGT. For the CDR3, the DNA is TGTGCCAGCAGGTCACAGGGTTTGAACACTGAAGCTTTCTTT. It codes for CASRSQGLNTEAFF.

This clonotype was seen just once. This sequence joins TRBV19 and TRBJ1-6; D is unresolved. The CDR3 is 13 residues long. V was cut by 8 bases and J by 3 bases, with 8 bases left in between. Germline assignment: CDR1 LNHDA and CDR2 SQIVND (reference sequence). The CDR3 DNA sequence: TGTGCCAGTCGGGAGGACTATAATTCACCCCTCCACTTT. This encodes CASREDYNSPLHF. The whole variable domain, remainder taken from reference TRBV19 and TRBJ1-6, is DGGITQSPKYLFRKEGQNVTLSCEQNLNHDAMYWYRQDPGQGLRLIYYSQIVNDFQKGDIAEGYSVSREKKESFPLTVTSAQKNPTAFYLCASREDYNSPLHFGNGTRLTVT.

This clonotype occurred many times. V gene TRBV20-1 combines with J gene TRBJ2-5, with no clear D. The V end lost 6 bases, the J end lost 7 bases, and 15 bases lay between the germline ends. There are 12 residues in the CDR3. CDR1 is DFQATT, CDR2 SNEGSKA, per germline (reference sequence). CDR3 residues: CSAILRMGTQYF. The CDR3 bases are TGCAGTGCGATCCTAAGGATGGGGACCCAGTACTTC.

This clonotype was recorded a few times. The gene calls are TRBV6-1 and TRBJ1-3; unclear D gene. The V gene lost 6 bases and the J gene lost 4 bases, with 16 bases spanning the gap. The V gene's germline CDR1 is MNHNS and CDR2 SASEGT. The CDR3 spans 15 residues. CDR3 amino acids: CASRVGGGLGNTIYF. CDR3 in DNA: TGTGCCAGCAGGGTCGGTGGCGGTCTGGGAAACACCATATATTTT.

This clonotype was observed at least ten times. The chain links TRBV6-1 to TRBJ2-1; the D gene is possibly TRBD1 (5 bases). V shed 6 bases and J shed 10 bases, with 19 bases lying between them. CDR3 length equals 14 residues. Germline CDR1 is MNHNS and CDR2 is SASEGT. CDR3 loop: CASSGQGIRGEQFF. CDR3 sequence (DNA): TGTGCCAGCAGCGGACAAGGCATACGTGGGGAGCAGTTCTTC.

Many counts were recorded for this clonotype. The rearrangement uses TRBV12-3 or TRBV12-4 and TRBJ1-5; the match to TRBD1 covers 10 bases. The J segment lost 3 bases and the V segment lost 6 bases, leaving 5 bases of the junction unmatched. The CDR3 is 15 amino acids. The CDR3 DNA reads TGTGCCAGCAGGCCAGGACAGGGGGACAATCAGCCCCAGCATTTT. Protein: CASRPGQGDNQPQHF.

This clonotype has ten or more counts. The chain carries TRBV2 and TRBJ2-6; D not certain. The CDR3 consists of 13 residues. Germline CDR1 and CDR2: SNHLY and FYNNEI. V was shortened by 6 bases and J by 0 bases, with 3 bases between the two germline ends. The CDR3 region is CASRDSGANVLTF. The CDR3 DNA sequence: TGTGCCAGCAGGGACTCTGGGGCCAACGTCCTGACTTTC.

This clonotype was recorded a few times. This sequence joins TRBV5-1 and TRBJ2-1, with 9 bases fitting TRBD1. Per the germline V gene, CDR1 is SGHRS and CDR2 is YFSETQ. This CDR3 comprises 15 residues. V dropped 4 bases and J dropped 3; count of bases not matched to a gene: 5. The CDR3 here is CASSPGQGNYNEQFF. CDR3 in DNA: TGCGCCAGCAGCCCTGGACAGGGGAACTACAATGAGCAGTTCTTC.

This clonotype was seen many times. V gene TRBV7-2 combines with J gene TRBJ2-7; perhaps TRBD1 as D (6 bases). V was pared by 6 bases and J by 4 bases, with 13 bases between. CDR1 and CDR2 (germline): SGHTA, FQGNSA. This CDR3 is built from 13 residues. CDR3 coding DNA: TGTGCCAGCAGTCCCGGACAGCCATACGAGCAGTACTTC. Its translation: CASSPGQPYEQYF.

This clonotype showed up just a few times. The chain combines TRBV7-6 with TRBJ2-6, with 10 bases that match TRBD2. CDR1 is SGHVS, CDR2 FNYEAQ, per germline. Trimming took 1 base from V and 1 from J; bases not matched to a gene: 4. The CDR3 is 18 amino acids. CDR3 nucleotides: TGTGCCAGCAGCTTAGAGACTAGCGGGCTATCTGGGGCCAACGTCCTGACTTTC. It is translated as CASSLETSGLSGANVLTF.

The chain carries TRBV3-1 and TRBJ2-3, with D tentatively TRBD2 (5 bases). Between the trimmed V and J ends, which lost 1 base and 1 base, there was a span of 12 bases. CDR3 size: 16 residues. Germline V gene lookup returns CDR1 LGHDT and CDR2 YNNKEL (reference sequence). DNA for the CDR3: TGTGCCAGCAGCCAAGTTGCGGGCGCGGGCACAGATACGCAGTATTTT. This gives the protein CASSQVAGAGTDTQYF.

This clonotype was seen many times. The DNA of the CDR3 is TGTGCCAGCAGCTTAACTAGACTAGCGGATGACTACTTC. Its translation: CASSLTRLADDYF. V is TRBV7-8 and J is TRBJ2-5; 9 bases map to TRBD2. J lost 14 bases, V lost 2 bases, and 9 bases had no gene match. CDR3 length: 13 residues. Germline CDR1 and CDR2: SGHVS and FQNEAQ.

This clonotype was observed once. A much larger clone is a single base away; this may be a read error. This chain links TRBV6-1 with TRBJ1-2, with 8 positions matching TRBD1. CDR1 and CDR2 (germline): MNHNS, SASEGT. This CDR3 has 15 residues. The CDR3 loop is CASSDWQGANCGYTF. The DNA of the CDR3 is TGTGCCAGCAGTGATTGGCAGGGGGCAAACTGTGGCTACACCTTC.

A few counts support this clonotype. The rearrangement uses TRBV25-1 and TRBJ1-2; the D is unclear. V lost 4 bases and J 5 bases, leaving 14 bases between the germline ends. The CDR3 consists of 14 residues. From germline, CDR1 is MGHDK and CDR2 SYGVNS. The CDR3 loop is CASSGRTVYYGYTF. The CDR3 coding sequence is TGTGCCAGCAGTGGGAGGACGGTATATTATGGCTACACCTTC.

This clonotype was counted ten times or more. The rearrangement joins TRBV7-2 to TRBJ1-2; D might be TRBD1 (6 bases). Trimming left V 5 bases short and J 10 bases short, with 14 bases between. Germline assignment: CDR1 SGHTA and CDR2 FQGNSA. This CDR3 has 12 residues. This CDR3 reads CASSPTQGTYTF. DNA of the CDR3: TGTGCCAGCAGCCCGACTCAGGGGACCTACACCTTC.

In its sample, this clonotype was seen once. With a much larger clone just one base away, this may be a read error. J is TRBJ2-7 and V is TRBV3-1; D is uncertain. V lost 0 bases, J lost 4 bases, and 16 bases lay in between. CDR1 is LGHDT, CDR2 YNNKEL, per germline (reference sequence). There are 16 residues in the CDR3. DNA of the CDR3: TGTGCCAGCAGCCAAGATGACGGACCAGCTCCTTACGAGCAGTACTTC. It codes for CASSQDDGPAPYEQYF.

This clonotype was counted many times. The V and J genes are TRBV12-3 or TRBV12-4 and TRBJ1-5; tentative D call: TRBD1 (5 bases). Trimming left V 4 bases short and J 6 bases short, with 10 bases between. This CDR3 is 13 amino acids long. The CDR3 nucleotides read TGTGCCAGCAGTTCTACAGGTAGTCAGCCCCAGCATTTT. Its translation is CASSSTGSQPQHF.